This T cell receptor beta chain is drawn from a study of T cell responses to AZD1222 COVID-19 vaccine (dated by TCRdb to the early 2020s). About the study as a whole: Because spike-specific TCR depth and breadth did not differ between the two schedules, AZD1222 recipients who got a second dose at roughly 4 weeks were pooled with those who got a second dose at roughly 12 weeks. Trial participants were enrolled by age into subgroups of 18-55, 56-69 and 70-plus years, and roughly 160, 29 and 62 TCR-sequenced participants, respectively, were included in these subgroups. A total of around 240 trial participants underwent TCR sequencing, of whom nearly 210 received two doses of AZD1222 and about 26 received two doses of the MenACWY control vaccine. Broader findings and caveats from the paper: Because no day 14 peak-response samples were available, the repertoires could be characterized only after the peak T cell response. In the small 56-69-year group, the increase in depth fell short of significance, most likely because of low power. Reportedly, almost half of the unique spike-specific TCRs recognized epitopes lying outside the regions that are mutated in the B.1.351 and B.1.1.7 variants. Only five to seven AZD1222 recipients were SARS-CoV-2 seropositive at baseline, limiting conclusions about previously exposed vaccinees. After two AZD1222 doses, spike-specific TCR breadth and depth were significantly higher than at day 0 and than in MenACWY recipients. Participants were mostly white British and included more females than males, and it was suggested by the authors that clonal diversity may have been underestimated. CD4 TCRs associated with the vaccine covered the entire spike protein, and the dominant responses were in regions 160-218 and 743-854.

As concerns this clone: This receptor's antigen is unknown. Per-base quality was not reported, and no clone a single base away is much larger than it.

Trimming costs V 2 bases and J 5 bases, and their ends lie 9 bases apart. The CDR3 holds 14 amino acids from the cysteine to the phenylalanine. Only the CDR3 region is kept as DNA, spanning 42 bases read in frame from base 1. Via the germline V gene, CDR1 is LGHNA and CDR2 YSLEER. The CDR3 regions of human TCRbeta chains were subjected to immunosequencing. The original pipeline was this. TCRs in the repertoires were matched against a reference library of SARS-CoV-2-specific TCRs that had been generated with the MIRA antigen-specificity platform. Breadth was defined as the fraction of unique TCRs that were SARS-CoV-2-associated, and depth was defined as the fraction of total T cells that were SARS-CoV-2-associated. Using the MIRA data, each spike-specific TCR was mapped to the spike region that the TCR reacts to and placed in a CD4 or CD8 class. Log10-transformed breadth and depth values were compared by one-way ANOVA with Sidak's multiple comparisons tests. This is the immuneACCESS table as TCRdb keeps it, with only in-frame sequences that have V and J called. A part of the clones is gone; compared with another copy, unresolved V genes explain less than half, and the rest is unexplained. From that table come the V and J calls and clone size; the DNA was used to work out D and trimming. The sample includes approximately 71,000 clones, with 80% to 85% observed a single time. 12% of the sample is taken by the ten largest.

Taken with the paper, the label for time point translates to: baseline before first vaccination. Vaccinee samples were obtained from the UK trials COV001 and COV002, which included a single-blind randomized controlled phase 2/3 trial of AZD1222 (ChAdOx1 nCoV-19) in healthy adults. Trial participant PBMC samples were collected at day 0 and day 28 after the second dose for TCRbeta chain sequencing. The sequencing used peripheral blood, collected on day 0 of AZD1222 vaccination. This TCR came from an adult in good health. This receptor chain uses TRBV4-3 and TRBJ2-2; the D gene lacks a confident call. For the CDR3, the sequence is CASSQIFRTGELFF. The DNA is TGCGCCAGCAGCCAAATTTTCAGAACCGGGGAGCTGTTTTTT.